The clone carrying this TCR beta chain appeared a few times. Its antigen is not identified. This CDR3 has 15 residues. Trimming shortened V by 3 bases and J by 5 bases, and 13 bases separated the two germline ends. CDR1 and CDR2 (germline): LGHDT, YNNKEL (reference sequence). The source of the sample is a study of T-cell reconstitution after alpha-beta-depleted transplantation in children. Points from the study as a whole: One year after transplant, T-cell counts and diversity came mostly from newly produced T cells. Expanded graft clones numbering several hundred reportedly gave rise to alpha-beta T cells about two months after transplant. TCRbeta diversity was high at day 60 in some patients (a result of surviving recipient T cells and thymic progenitors).

A library of TCRbeta sequences, prepared with unique molecular identifiers, was generated. TCRdb ran MiXCR on the PCR reads and lists one entry per CDR3 protein. The sample has 100,000 or so distinct CDR3 sequences; 20% to 25% are singletons. This TCR was sampled from a boy aged 2 to 9 with acute lymphoblastic leukemia, due to receive a stem cell transplant. J is TRBJ2-2 and V is TRBV3-1; D unresolved. This specimen was PBMCs, taken before TCRalphabeta/CD19-depleted stem cell transplant. The CDR3 sequence: CASSHKAGPTGELFF. CDR3 nucleotide sequence: TGTGCCAGCAGCCACAAAGCCGGACCTACCGGGGAGCTGTTTTTT.